These T cell receptor beta chains were read from a single sample in a study of Graves' ophthalmopathy and Graves' hyperthyroidism. TCRdb fed the multiplex PCR reads into MiXCR, producing one record per CDR3 protein. Of approximately 210,000 distinct CDR3 sequences listed, around 28% were seen once; the top ten hold 9.1%. Sequences were obtained from peripheral blood. The source is a man in his fifties with Graves' ophthalmopathy. CDR3s include the opening cysteine and the closing phenylalanine or tryptophan. The order of the fields is V gene, clone size, D gene, J gene, CDR3 length, CDR3 DNA, CDR3 protein. A D gene is named only where the DNA matches it firmly. For some rows the clone size is stated as once, few or many, or as a class when expanded; others skip it.

TRBV5-6	many	-	TRBJ2-4	16	TGTGCCAGCAGCCTTGGACGTAAACTAGCCAAAAACATTCAGTACTTC	CASSLGRKLAKNIQYF
TRBV6-2/TRBV6-3	many	-	TRBJ1-2	12	TGTGCCAGCAGCCCATCCTCCGGTGGCTACACCTTC	CASSPSSGGYTF
TRBV9	many	-	TRBJ1-3	15	TGTGCCAGCAGTGAGGGCCCGATCTCTGGAAACACCATATATTTT	CASSEGPISGNTIYF
TRBV29-1	many	TRBD2	TRBJ2-5	11	TGCAGGGGACTAGCTCCAGAGACCCAGTACTTC	CRGLAPETQYF
TRBV20-1	-	-	TRBJ2-2	13	TGCAGTGCTTTAGACACGATCACCGGGGAGCTGTTTTTT	CSALDTITGELFF
TRBV6-5	many	-	TRBJ2-7	18	TGTGCCAGCAGTTACTCGACCCAGGTGCAGCTAAAATCCTACGAGCAGTACTTC	CASSYSTQVQLKSYEQYF
TRBV28	-	TRBD1	TRBJ1-2	15	TGTGCCAGCAGTTTATCGGGACAGTGGACTTTAGGCTACACCTTC	CASSLSGQWTLGYTF
TRBV20-1	many	-	TRBJ2-2	15	TGCAGTGCTAGAGATCTCTCGGACCATAGCGGGGAGCTGTTTTTT	CSARDLSDHSGELFF
TRBV20-1	-	-	TRBJ1-3	14	TGCAGTGCAACCGGGACCGGCTCTGGAAACACCATATATTTT	CSATGTGSGNTIYF
TRBV19	-	TRBD2	TRBJ2-2	19	TGTGCCAGTAGTCCACAGACTAGCGGAACTCTCTATCACACCGGGGAGCTGTTTTTT	CASSPQTSGTLYHTGELFF
TRBV6-2/TRBV6-3	-	-	TRBJ1-1	13	TGTGCCAGCAGTTACACTAGTCAGCCTGAAGCTTTCTTT	CASSYTSQPEAFF
TRBV28	many	-	TRBJ2-7	19	TGTGCCAGCAGTTTATCCCGAGGACGACAGAGCCGGAGGCCTGGCGAGCAGTACTTC	CASSLSRGRQSRRPGEQYF
TRBV3-1	many	-	TRBJ2-7	14	TGTGCCAGCAGCCAGGACGGGGGGCAGTACGAGCAGTACTTC	CASSQDGGQYEQYF
TRBV6-1	-	-	TRBJ1-2	14	TGTGCCAGCACCACCCTGGGTAGTTCATATGGCTACACCTTC	CASTTLGSSYGYTF
TRBV11-2	many	-	TRBJ2-2	14	TGTGCCAGCAGCTTAGGTTGGAACACCGGGGAGCTGTTTTTT	CASSLGWNTGELFF
TRBV28	many	-	TRBJ2-7	15	TGTGCCAGCAGTTTATTAGGTCCGGGGACCTCGGTCCAGTACTTC	CASSLLGPGTSVQYF
TRBV7-2	-	TRBD2	TRBJ2-5	15	TGTGCCAGCAGCTTAGCGGCAGCGGGAGTAGAGACCCAGTACTTC	CASSLAAAGVETQYF
TRBV6-5	many	TRBD2	TRBJ2-2	15	TGTGCCAGCAGTCTACCGGGACTAGGTGGGGGGGAGCTGTTTTTT	CASSLPGLGGGELFF
TRBV19	many	-	TRBJ1-2	15	TGTGCCAGTAGTATAGCTACGCGGAGGACCTATGGCTACACCTTC	CASSIATRRTYGYTF
TRBV6-2/TRBV6-3	many	TRBD1	TRBJ2-5	13	TGTGTCAGCAGCCGGGACAGTGAAGAGACCCAGTACTTC	CVSSRDSEETQYF
TRBV7-9	-	-	TRBJ1-1	14	TGCGCCAGCAGCCAAGAACCCGGGAACACTGAAGCTTTCTTT	CASSQEPGNTEAFF
TRBV12-3/TRBV12-4	many	-	TRBJ2-5	14	TGTGCCAGCACCCCGGGACACGACCAAGAGACCCAGTACTTC	CASTPGHDQETQYF
TRBV28	many	-	TRBJ1-1	13	TGTGCCAGCAGTTTAATCGGGGCGGCTGAAGCTTTCTTT	CASSLIGAAEAFF
TRBV20-1	many	TRBD1	TRBJ2-2	14	TGCAGTGCTAGACCCGGGACAGCAACCGGGGAGCTGTTTTTT	CSARPGTATGELFF
TRBV6-5	many	-	TRBJ2-5	11	TGTGCCAGCAGTAATCGAGAGACCCAGTACTTC	CASSNRETQYF
TRBV28	-	TRBD1	TRBJ1-1	15	TGTGCCAGCAGAGGACAGGGGGGCTTGGGCACTGAAGCTTTCTTT	CASRGQGGLGTEAFF
TRBV20-1	many	TRBD1	TRBJ2-7	17	TGCAGTGCTAGACCCTGGGGACAGGGTGGGACCTCCTACGAGCAGTACTTC	CSARPWGQGGTSYEQYF
TRBV12-3/TRBV12-4	many	-	TRBJ1-5	15	TGTGCCAGCAGAGACCCACGGGGGAGCAATCAGCCCCAGCATTTT	CASRDPRGSNQPQHF
TRBV20-1	-	-	TRBJ1-5	14	TGCAGTGCTTGGGATCCTTTGGGCAATCAGCCCCAGCATTTT	CSAWDPLGNQPQHF
TRBV10-2	many	-	TRBJ2-7	14	TGCGCCAGCAGTTACACTAGAACTTCCTACGAGCAGTACTTC	CASSYTRTSYEQYF
TRBV4-1	many	-	TRBJ2-7	16	TGCGCCAGCAGCCCGGGTCCCGGGACACCTTCCTACGAGCAGTACTTC	CASSPGPGTPSYEQYF
TRBV28	many	-	TRBJ1-2	14	TGTGCCAGCAGTTTCGGGGGGGAAAACTATGGCTACACCTTC	CASSFGGENYGYTF
TRBV6-2/TRBV6-3	-	-	TRBJ2-7	16	TGTGCCAGCAGAGCCCTGAGGGCAGGGTCCTCCTACGAGCAGTACTTC	CASRALRAGSSYEQYF
TRBV12-3/TRBV12-4	-	-	TRBJ2-7	13	TGTGCCAGCAGTCCGGGACACCTTGGCGAGCAGTACTTC	CASSPGHLGEQYF
TRBV30	many	-	TRBJ2-7	14	TGTGCCTGGACTGCCGGGACAAATTTCTACGAGCAGTACTTC	CAWTAGTNFYEQYF
TRBV27	many	-	TRBJ1-4	15	TGTGCCAGCAGTGCCTCCTGGGGGGCGAATGAAAAACTGTTTTTT	CASSASWGANEKLFF
TRBV11-2	many	TRBD1	TRBJ2-7	17	TGTGCCAGCAGCTTAGAGGGCCTGGGACAGGGGTCCTACGAGCAGTACTTC	CASSLEGLGQGSYEQYF
TRBV7-8	-	-	TRBJ2-2	15	TGTGCCAGCAGCAGAGGACAGATGAACACCGGGGAGCTGTTTTTT	CASSRGQMNTGELFF
TRBV6-1	-	-	TRBJ1-5	15	TGTGCCAGCAGTGTTTCAGGTTTTAGCAATCAGCCCCAGCATTTT	CASSVSGFSNQPQHF
TRBV6-1	-	-	TRBJ1-5	14	TGTGCCAGCAGGACCTCGGGGCTCAGTCAGCCCCAGCATTTT	CASRTSGLSQPQHF
TRBV28	-	-	TRBJ2-7	14	TGTGCCAGCAGTCGACTCCCCTTTGCAGACGAGCAGTACTTC	CASSRLPFADEQYF
TRBV6-5	many	-	TRBJ1-5	15	TGTGCCAGCAGTTGGGGTAGAGGGGACAATCAGCCCCAGCATTTT	CASSWGRGDNQPQHF
TRBV6-5	many	TRBD1	TRBJ1-6	15	TGTGCCAGCAGAAGACAGGGGGCAGGAAATTCACCCCTCCACTTT	CASRRQGAGNSPLHF
TRBV6-1	-	TRBD1	TRBJ1-1	14	TGTGCCAGCAGTGAACTGGACAGGGGGACTGAAGCTTTCTTT	CASSELDRGTEAFF
TRBV6-1	many	-	TRBJ2-7	13	TGTGCCAGCACCCGGGACCGAGACTACGAGCAGTACTTC	CASTRDRDYEQYF
TRBV5-1	-	-	TRBJ2-2	14	TGCGCCAGCAGCTTCCAGGGGTCGAACGGGGAGCTGTTTTTT	CASSFQGSNGELFF
TRBV5-1	many	-	TRBJ2-4	15	TGCGCCAGCAGCTTGGAAGGGGTGAGAAGGGACATTCAGTACTTC	CASSLEGVRRDIQYF
TRBV30	few	TRBD2	TRBJ2-7	16	TGTGCCTGGAGCGCTAATAGCGGGAGGGTCTCCTACGAGCAGTACTTC	CAWSANSGRVSYEQYF
TRBV6-2/TRBV6-3	many	TRBD2	TRBJ2-7	14	TGTGCCAGCAGAACTAGCGGCCAACCCTACGAGCAGTACTTC	CASRTSGQPYEQYF
TRBV6-1	many	TRBD2	TRBJ2-2	15	TGTGCCAGCAGTGAACTAGCGGGGAACACCGGGGAGCTGTTTTTT	CASSELAGNTGELFF
TRBV14	many	-	TRBJ1-2	13	TGTGCCAGCAGCCAAGTCGTCCGGGGTGGCTACACCTTC	CASSQVVRGGYTF
TRBV29-1	many	-	TRBJ2-7	13	TGCAGCGTTATCCTCCGGGGGTCATACGAGCAGTACTTC	CSVILRGSYEQYF
TRBV11-2	many	-	TRBJ1-1	16	TGTGCCAGCAGCTTAGAATTCGGCAAACTGAACACTGAAGCTTTCTTT	CASSLEFGKLNTEAFF
TRBV7-2	many	TRBD1	TRBJ2-7	13	TGTGCCAGCAGCACTACAGGGGTGGGCGAGCAGTACTTC	CASSTTGVGEQYF
TRBV6-4	-	-	TRBJ1-6	13	TGTGCCAGCAGTGAGAAGGGGAATTCACCCCTCCACTTT	CASSEKGNSPLHF
TRBV15	many	-	TRBJ2-6	15	TGTGCCACCGACAGCCCGAGCTCTGGGGCCAACGTCCTGACTTTC	CATDSPSSGANVLTF
TRBV6-5	-	-	TRBJ2-5	16	TGTGCCAGCAGTTACTCGGGTGCGGGGCATCAAGAGACCCAGTACTTC	CASSYSGAGHQETQYF